The T cell receptor (beta chain) under discussion was sequenced for a study of Tregs in tolerant kidney transplant recipients. Overall study findings and caveats: Some patients' samples used different primers over time, so nucleotide sequences weren't comparable. Biological reproducibility was not directly addressed in this study.

The junction had 8 bases not matched to a gene; V was cut back by 3 bases and J by 2 bases. CDR3 length: 16 residues. Germline CDR1 and CDR2: SGHTA and FQGNSA. With regard to this clone: Its antigen is currently unknown.

Sequencing was performed with immunoSEQ multiplex PCR; in TCRdb, only in-frame clones are kept and a portion is missing. The repertoire holds 65,000 to 85,000 clones, roughly nine tenths seen once, with about 1.6% in the top ten. Mixed chimerism was transient after nonmyeloablative marrow transplants from related graft donors. The chain couples TRBV7-2 to TRBJ2-7; 9 bases match TRBD2. The origin of this receptor is a human patient who received a combined kidney and bone marrow transplant. Some T cells may be graft donor cells. Sequencing was performed on CD4+ T cells from blood (PBMCs), taken 24 months after the transplant. The CDR3 loop is CASSLGLAGRAYEQYF. The CDR3 DNA reads TGTGCCAGCAGCTTGGGTCTAGCGGGAAGGGCCTACGAGCAGTACTTC.